The table lists the clone carrying this T cell receptor beta chain with many counts. Its target is not known. This sample is drawn from a study of CD8+CD57+ T cells in acquired aplastic anemia. Study overall: Sorted CD4+ and CD8+ cells gave a mean 3.2 ug DNA, range roughly 0.18 to 30 ug. Roughly 9.9 million reads, on average, were obtained for CD4+ cells from healthy donors.

Germline V gives CDR1 KGHSH, CDR2 LQKENI. Between the trimmed V and J ends, which lost 2 bases and 4 bases, there was a span of 11 bases. The CDR3 consists of 15 residues. Profiling of TCR beta VDJ combinations and CDR3 sequences used genomic DNA as template. TCRdb re-called the reads through MiXCR, storing one row per CDR3 protein. The profile shows roughly 200,000 distinct CDR3 sequences, under 65% of them singletons. Study-wide findings and caveats: CD8+ Simpson's diversity in patients was not significantly different from that in controls. Patients and controls shared just under 30 CD8+ CDR3 sequences, highly expressed in patients.

The rearrangement joins TRBV18 to TRBJ2-2; D is unclear. This TCR was recovered from a human donor in good health. The specimen was sorted CD4+, CD8+, or CD8+CD57+ T cells (not recorded which) from PBMCs. The CDR3 coding sequence is TGTGCCAGCTCACCAATGGACGATACCACCGGGGAGCTGTTTTTT. Protein sequence: CASSPMDDTTGELFF.